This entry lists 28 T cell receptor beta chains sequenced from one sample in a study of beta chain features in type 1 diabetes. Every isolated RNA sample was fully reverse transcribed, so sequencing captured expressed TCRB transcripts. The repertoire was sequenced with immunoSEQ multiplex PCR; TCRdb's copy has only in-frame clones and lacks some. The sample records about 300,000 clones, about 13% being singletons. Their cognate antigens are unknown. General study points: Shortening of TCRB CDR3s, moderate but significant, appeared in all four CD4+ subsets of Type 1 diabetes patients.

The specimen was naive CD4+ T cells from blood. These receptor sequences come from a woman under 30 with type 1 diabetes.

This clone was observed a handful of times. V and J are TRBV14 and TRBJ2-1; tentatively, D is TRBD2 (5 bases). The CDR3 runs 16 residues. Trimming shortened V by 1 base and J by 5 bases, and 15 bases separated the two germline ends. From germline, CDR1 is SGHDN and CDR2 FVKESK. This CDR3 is CASSQVLRRAHNEQFF. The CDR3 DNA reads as TGTGCCAGCAGCCAAGTTTTAAGGCGGGCCCACAATGAGCAGTTCTTC.

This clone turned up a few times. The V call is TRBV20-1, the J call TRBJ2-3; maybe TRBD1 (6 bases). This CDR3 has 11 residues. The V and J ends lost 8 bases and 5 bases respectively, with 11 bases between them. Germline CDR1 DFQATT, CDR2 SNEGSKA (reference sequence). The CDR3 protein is CSSDRRDTQYF. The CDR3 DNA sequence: TGCAGTTCGGACAGACGAGATACGCAGTATTTT.

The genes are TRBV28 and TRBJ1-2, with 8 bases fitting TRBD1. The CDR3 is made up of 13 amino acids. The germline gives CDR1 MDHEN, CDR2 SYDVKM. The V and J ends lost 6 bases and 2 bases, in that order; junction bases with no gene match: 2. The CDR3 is CASRWTGNYGYTF. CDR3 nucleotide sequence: TGTGCCAGCAGGTGGACAGGGAACTATGGCTACACCTTC.

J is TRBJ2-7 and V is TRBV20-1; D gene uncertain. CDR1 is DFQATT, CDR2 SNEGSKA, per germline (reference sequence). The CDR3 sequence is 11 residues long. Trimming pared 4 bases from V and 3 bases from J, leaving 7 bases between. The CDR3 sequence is CSATSGYEQYF. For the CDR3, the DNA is TGCAGTGCTACCAGTGGCTACGAGCAGTACTTC.

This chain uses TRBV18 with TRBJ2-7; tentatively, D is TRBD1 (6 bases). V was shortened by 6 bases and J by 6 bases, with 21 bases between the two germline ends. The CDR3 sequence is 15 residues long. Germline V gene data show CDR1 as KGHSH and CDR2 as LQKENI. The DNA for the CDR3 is TGTGCCAGCTCCCTGAACAGTGCATCCAGGGGCGAGCAGTACTTC. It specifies CASSLNSASRGEQYF.

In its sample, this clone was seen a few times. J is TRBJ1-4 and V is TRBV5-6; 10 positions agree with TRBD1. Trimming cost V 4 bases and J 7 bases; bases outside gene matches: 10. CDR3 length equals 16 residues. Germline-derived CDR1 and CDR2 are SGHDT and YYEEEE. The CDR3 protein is CASSLGTGDLIEKLFF. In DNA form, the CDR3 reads TGTGCCAGCAGCCTGGGGACAGGGGACCTTATTGAAAAACTGTTTTTT. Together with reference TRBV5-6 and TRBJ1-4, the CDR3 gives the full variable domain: DAGVTQSPTHLIKTRGQQVTLRCSPKSGHDTVSWYQQALGQGPQFIFQYYEEEERQRGNFPDRFSGHQFPNYSSELNVNALLLGDSALYLCASSLGTGDLIEKLFFGSGTQLSVL.

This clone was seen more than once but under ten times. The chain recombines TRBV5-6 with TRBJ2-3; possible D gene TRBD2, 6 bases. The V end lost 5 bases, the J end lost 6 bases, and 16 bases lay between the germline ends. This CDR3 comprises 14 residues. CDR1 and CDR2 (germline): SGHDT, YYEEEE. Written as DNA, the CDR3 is TGTGCCAGCAGGTCAACGGAGGGCCGGGATACGCAGTATTTT. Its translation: CASRSTEGRDTQYF.

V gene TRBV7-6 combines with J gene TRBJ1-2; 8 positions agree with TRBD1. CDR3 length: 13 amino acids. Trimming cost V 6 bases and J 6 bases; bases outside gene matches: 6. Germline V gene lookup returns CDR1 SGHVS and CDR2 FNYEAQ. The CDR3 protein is CASSLSGGDGYTF. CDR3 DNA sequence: TGTGCCAGCAGTTTATCAGGGGGCGATGGCTACACCTTC.

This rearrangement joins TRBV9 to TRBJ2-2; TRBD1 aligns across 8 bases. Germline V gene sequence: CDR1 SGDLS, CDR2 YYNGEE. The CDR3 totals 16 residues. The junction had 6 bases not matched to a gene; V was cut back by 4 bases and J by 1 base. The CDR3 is CASSSRTGRNTGELFF. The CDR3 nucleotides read TGTGCCAGCAGCTCGAGGACAGGGAGGAACACCGGGGAGCTGTTTTTT.

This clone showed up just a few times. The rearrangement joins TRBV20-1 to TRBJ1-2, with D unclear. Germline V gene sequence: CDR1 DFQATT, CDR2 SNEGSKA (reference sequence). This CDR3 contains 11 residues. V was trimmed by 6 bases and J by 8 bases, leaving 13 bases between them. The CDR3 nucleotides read TGCAGTGCCCTATACGGGTGGGGCTACACCTTC. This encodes CSALYGWGYTF.

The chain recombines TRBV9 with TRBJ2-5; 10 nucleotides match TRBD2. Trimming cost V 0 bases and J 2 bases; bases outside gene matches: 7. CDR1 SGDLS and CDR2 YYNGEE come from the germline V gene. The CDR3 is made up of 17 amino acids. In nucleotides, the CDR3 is TGTGCCAGCAGCGTAGGCCCCGTAGCGGGAGGTCAAGAGACCCAGTACTTC. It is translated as CASSVGPVAGGQETQYF.

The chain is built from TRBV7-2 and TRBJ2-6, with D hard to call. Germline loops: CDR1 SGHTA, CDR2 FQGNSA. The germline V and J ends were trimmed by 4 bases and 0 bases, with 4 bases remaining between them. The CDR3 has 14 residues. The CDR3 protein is CASSYSSGANVLTF. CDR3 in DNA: TGTGCCAGCAGCTACAGCTCTGGGGCCAACGTCCTGACTTTC.

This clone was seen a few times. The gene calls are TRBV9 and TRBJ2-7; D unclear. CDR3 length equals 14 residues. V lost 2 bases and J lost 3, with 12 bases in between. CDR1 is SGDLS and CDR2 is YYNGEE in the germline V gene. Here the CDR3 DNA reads TGTGCCAGCAGCGTGAAGCAACAGAGCTACGAGCAGTACTTC. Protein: CASSVKQQSYEQYF.

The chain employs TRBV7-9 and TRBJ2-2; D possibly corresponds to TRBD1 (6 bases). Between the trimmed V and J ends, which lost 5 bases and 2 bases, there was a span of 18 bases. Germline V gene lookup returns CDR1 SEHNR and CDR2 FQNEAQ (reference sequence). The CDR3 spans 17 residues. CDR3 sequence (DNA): TGTGCCAGCAGCCCCCCAACCGGGACATTAAACACCGGGGAGCTGTTTTTT. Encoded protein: CASSPPTGTLNTGELFF.

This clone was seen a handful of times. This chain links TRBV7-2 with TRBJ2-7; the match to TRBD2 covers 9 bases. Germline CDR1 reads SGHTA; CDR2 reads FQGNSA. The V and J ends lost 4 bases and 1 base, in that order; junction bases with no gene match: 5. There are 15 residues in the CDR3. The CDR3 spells CASSSTSGYSYEQYF. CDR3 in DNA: TGTGCCAGCAGCTCGACTAGCGGATATTCCTACGAGCAGTACTTC.

As DNA, the CDR3 is TGCAGCGTTGAAGGGGGGACAGGGGACCTTGGCTATGGCTACACCTTC. Translating it yields CSVEGGTGDLGYGYTF. This chain uses TRBV29-1 with TRBJ1-2, with TRBD1 identical over 10 bases. J was trimmed by 4 bases and V by 1 base; bases with no gene match: 9. Looked up from germline, CDR1 is SQVTM and CDR2 is ANQGSEA. The CDR3 has 16 amino acids.

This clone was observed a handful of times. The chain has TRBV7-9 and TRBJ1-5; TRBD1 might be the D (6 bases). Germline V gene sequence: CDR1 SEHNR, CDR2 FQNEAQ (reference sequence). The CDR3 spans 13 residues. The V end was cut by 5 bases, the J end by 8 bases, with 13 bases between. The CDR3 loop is CASSPNSGEPQHF. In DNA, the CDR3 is TGTGCCAGCAGCCCCAACTCAGGGGAGCCCCAGCATTTT.

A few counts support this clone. CDR3 amino acids: CASSPGQGLGGYTF. The CDR3 region has the DNA TGTGCCAGCAGCCCGGGACAGGGCTTGGGGGGCTACACCTTC. The gene calls are TRBV5-4 and TRBJ1-2; the match to TRBD1 covers 9 bases. With 4 bases clipped from V and 8 bases from J, the junction kept 9 bases outside the gene matches. The CDR3 consists of 14 residues. The germline V gene has CDR1 SGHNT and CDR2 YYREEE (reference sequence).

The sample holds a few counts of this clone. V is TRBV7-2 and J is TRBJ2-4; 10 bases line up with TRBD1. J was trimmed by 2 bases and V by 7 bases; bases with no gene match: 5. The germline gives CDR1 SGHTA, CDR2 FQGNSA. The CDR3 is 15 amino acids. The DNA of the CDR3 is TGTGCCAGCACCACGGACAGGGGGTCCAAAAACATTCAGTACTTC. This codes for CASTTDRGSKNIQYF.

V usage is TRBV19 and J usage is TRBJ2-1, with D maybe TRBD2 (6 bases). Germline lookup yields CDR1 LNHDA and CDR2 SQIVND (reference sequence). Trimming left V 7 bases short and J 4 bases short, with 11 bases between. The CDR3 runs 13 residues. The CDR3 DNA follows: TGTGCCAGTAAAGGAAGCGGGTACAATGAGCAGTTCTTC. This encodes CASKGSGYNEQFF.

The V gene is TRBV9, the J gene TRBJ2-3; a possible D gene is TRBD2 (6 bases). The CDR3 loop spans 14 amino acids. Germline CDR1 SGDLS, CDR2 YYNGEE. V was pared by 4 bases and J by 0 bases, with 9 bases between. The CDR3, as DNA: TGTGCCAGCAGCATGGGGACTAGCACAGATACGCAGTATTTT. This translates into CASSMGTSTDTQYF.

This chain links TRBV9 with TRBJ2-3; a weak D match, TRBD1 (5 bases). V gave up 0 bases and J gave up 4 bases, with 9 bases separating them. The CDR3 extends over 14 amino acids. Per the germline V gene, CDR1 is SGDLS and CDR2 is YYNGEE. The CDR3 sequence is CASSVATGADTQYF. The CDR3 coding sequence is TGTGCCAGCAGCGTAGCTACAGGCGCAGATACGCAGTATTTT.

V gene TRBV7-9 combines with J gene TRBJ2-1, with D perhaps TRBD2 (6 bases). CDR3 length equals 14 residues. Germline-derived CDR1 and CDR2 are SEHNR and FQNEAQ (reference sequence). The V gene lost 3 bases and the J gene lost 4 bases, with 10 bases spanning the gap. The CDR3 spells CASSFRAGYNEQFF. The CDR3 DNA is TGTGCCAGCAGCTTCAGGGCGGGGTACAATGAGCAGTTCTTC.

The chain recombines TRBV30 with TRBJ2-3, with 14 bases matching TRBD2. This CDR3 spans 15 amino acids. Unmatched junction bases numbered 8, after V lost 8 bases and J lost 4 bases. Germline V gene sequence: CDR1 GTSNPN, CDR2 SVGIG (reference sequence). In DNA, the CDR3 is TGTGCCCATCGACTAGCGGGAGGGCCTGCAGATACGCAGTATTTT. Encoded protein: CAHRLAGGPADTQYF.

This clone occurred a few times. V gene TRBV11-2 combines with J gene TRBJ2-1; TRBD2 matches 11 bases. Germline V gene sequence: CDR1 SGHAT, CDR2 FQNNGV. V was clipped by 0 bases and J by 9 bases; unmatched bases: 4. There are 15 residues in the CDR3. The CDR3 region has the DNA TGTGCCAGCAGCTTAGATCGGCTAGCGGGAGGTGAGCAGTTCTTC. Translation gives CASSLDRLAGGEQFF.

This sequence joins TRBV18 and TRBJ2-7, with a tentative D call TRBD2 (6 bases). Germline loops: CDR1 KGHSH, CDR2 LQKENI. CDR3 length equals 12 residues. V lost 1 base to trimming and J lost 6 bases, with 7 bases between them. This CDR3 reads CASSPQGGEQYV. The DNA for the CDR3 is TGTGCCAGCTCACCACAGGGAGGCGAGCAGTACGTC.

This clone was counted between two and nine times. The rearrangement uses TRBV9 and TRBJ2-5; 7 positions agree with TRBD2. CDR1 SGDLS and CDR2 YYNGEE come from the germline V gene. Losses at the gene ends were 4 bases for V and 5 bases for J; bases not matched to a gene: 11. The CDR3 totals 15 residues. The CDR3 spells CASSSTSGGEETQYF. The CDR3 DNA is TGTGCCAGCAGCTCCACATCGGGGGGTGAGGAGACCCAGTACTTC.

The CDR3 spells CASSPNTGELFF. CDR3 nucleotides: TGTGCCAGCAGCCCTAACACCGGGGAGCTGTTTTTT. V is TRBV27 and J is TRBJ2-2, with unresolved D. This CDR3 comprises 12 residues. Germline V gene lookup returns CDR1 MNHEY and CDR2 SMNVEV (reference sequence). V dropped 6 bases and J dropped 2 bases, with 4 bases sitting between them.